This TCR beta chain was retrieved from a study of cytomegalovirus exposure and HLA in healthy donors. Whole-study context: Unique TCRs from HLA-typed donors, 65 million to 85 million of them, were held in an early data release. General observations from the study: Cytomegalovirus-associated status was assigned to 150 or so TCR beta chains.

V lost 3 bases, J lost 4 bases, and 7 bases stayed unmatched. CDR1 is PRHDT, CDR2 FYEKMQ, per germline (reference sequence). The CDR3 totals 17 residues. Comment on this clone: The target antigen is unknown.

The study ran its PCR with 60 Vbeta and 13 Jbeta primers. The data were produced by immunoSEQ multiplex PCR, yet TCRdb's version contains in-frame clones alone and is incomplete. The table lists around 170,000 clones, around 75% of them singletons. The sequenced material came from PBMCs. The V and J genes are TRBV13 and TRBJ2-2, with TRBD2 identical over 11 bases. The receptor was derived from a man aged 35 to 55 in good health and CMV-seropositive. CDR3 residues: CASSFPTLAGGTGELFF. As DNA, the CDR3 is TGTGCCAGCAGCTTCCCAACCCTAGCGGGGGGCACCGGGGAGCTGTTTTTT.